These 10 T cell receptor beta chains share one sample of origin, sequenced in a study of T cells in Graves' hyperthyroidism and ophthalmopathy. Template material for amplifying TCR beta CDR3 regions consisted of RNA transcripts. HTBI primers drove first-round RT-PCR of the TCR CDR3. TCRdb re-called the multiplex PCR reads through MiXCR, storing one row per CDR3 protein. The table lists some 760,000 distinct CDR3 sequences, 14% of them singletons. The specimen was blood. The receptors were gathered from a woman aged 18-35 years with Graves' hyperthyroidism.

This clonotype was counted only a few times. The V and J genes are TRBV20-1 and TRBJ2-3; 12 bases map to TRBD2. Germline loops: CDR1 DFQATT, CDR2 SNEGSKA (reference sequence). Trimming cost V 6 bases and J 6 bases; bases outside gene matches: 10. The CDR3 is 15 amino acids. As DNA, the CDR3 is TGCAGTGCGGACACGGGACTAGCGGGTGTGGATACGCAGTATTTT. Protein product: CSADTGLAGVDTQYF.

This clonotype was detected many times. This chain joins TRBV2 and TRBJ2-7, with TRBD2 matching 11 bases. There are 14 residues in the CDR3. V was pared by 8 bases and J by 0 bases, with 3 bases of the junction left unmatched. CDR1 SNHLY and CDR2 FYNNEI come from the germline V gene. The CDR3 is CASETSGTSYEQYF. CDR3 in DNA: TGTGCCAGCGAGACTAGCGGGACCTCCTACGAGCAGTACTTC.

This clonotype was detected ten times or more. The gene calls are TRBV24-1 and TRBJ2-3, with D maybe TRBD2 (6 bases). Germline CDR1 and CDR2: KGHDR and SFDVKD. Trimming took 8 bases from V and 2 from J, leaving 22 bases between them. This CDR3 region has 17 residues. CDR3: CATNRGARDSTTDTQYF. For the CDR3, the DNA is TGTGCCACCAATAGAGGAGCCAGGGACTCAACCACAGATACGCAGTATTTT.

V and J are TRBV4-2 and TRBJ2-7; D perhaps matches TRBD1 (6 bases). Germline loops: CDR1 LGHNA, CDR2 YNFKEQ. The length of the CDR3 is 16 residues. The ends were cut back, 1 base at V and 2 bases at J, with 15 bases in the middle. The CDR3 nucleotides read TGTGCCAGCAGCCAAGCCGAAGGCAGGGGAACCTACGAGCAGTACTTC. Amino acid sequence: CASSQAEGRGTYEQYF.

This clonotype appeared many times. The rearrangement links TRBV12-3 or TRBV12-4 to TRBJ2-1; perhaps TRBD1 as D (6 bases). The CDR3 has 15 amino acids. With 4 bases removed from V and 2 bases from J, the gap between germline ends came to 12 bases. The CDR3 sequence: CASSSARTAYNEQFF. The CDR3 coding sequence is TGTGCCAGCAGTTCCGCTCGGACAGCCTACAATGAGCAGTTCTTC.

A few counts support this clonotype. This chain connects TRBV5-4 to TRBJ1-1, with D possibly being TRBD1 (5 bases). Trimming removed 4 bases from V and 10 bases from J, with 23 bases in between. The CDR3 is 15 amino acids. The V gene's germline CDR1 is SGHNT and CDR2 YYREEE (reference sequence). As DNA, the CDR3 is TGTGCCAGCAGCACCACCTACGGACCTCATGGGGGAGCTTTCTTT. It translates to CASSTTYGPHGGAFF.

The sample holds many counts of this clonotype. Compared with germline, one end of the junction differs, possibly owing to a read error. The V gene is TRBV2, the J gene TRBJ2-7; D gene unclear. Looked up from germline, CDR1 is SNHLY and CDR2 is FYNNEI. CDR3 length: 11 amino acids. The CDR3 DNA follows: TGTGCCAGCCGTTCCTCCCACGAGCAGTACTTC. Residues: CASRSSHEQYF.

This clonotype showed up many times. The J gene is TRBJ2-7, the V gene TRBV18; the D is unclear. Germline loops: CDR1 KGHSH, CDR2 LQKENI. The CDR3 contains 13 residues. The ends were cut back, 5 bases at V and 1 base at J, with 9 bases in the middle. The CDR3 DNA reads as TGTGCCAGCTCAATTTACAGATCCTACGAGCAGTACTTC. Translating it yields CASSIYRSYEQYF. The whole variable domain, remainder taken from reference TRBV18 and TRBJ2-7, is NAGVMQNPRHLVRRRGQEARLRCSPMKGHSHVYWYRQLPEEGLKFMVYLQKENIIDESGMPKERFSAEFPKEGPSILRIQQVVRGDSAAYFCASSIYRSYEQYFGPGTRLTVT.

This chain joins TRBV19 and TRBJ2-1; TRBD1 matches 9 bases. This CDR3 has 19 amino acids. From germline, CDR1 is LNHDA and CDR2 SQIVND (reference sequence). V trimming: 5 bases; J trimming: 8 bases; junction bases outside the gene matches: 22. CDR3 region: CASSSPGGTGRVLFYEQFF. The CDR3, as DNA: TGTGCCAGTAGTTCACCCGGCGGGACAGGGAGGGTCCTTTTTTATGAGCAGTTCTTC. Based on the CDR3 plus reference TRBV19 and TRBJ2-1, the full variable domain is DGGITQSPKYLFRKEGQNVTLSCEQNLNHDAMYWYRQDPGQGLRLIYYSQIVNDFQKGDIAEGYSVSREKKESFPLTVTSAQKNPTAFYLCASSSPGGTGRVLFYEQFFGPGTRLTVL.

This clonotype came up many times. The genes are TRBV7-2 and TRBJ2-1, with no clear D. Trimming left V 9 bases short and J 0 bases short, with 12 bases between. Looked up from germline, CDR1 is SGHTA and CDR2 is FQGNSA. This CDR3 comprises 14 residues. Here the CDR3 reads CASTPEISYNEQFF. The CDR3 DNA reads TGTGCCAGTACCCCAGAGATCTCCTACAATGAGCAGTTCTTC.